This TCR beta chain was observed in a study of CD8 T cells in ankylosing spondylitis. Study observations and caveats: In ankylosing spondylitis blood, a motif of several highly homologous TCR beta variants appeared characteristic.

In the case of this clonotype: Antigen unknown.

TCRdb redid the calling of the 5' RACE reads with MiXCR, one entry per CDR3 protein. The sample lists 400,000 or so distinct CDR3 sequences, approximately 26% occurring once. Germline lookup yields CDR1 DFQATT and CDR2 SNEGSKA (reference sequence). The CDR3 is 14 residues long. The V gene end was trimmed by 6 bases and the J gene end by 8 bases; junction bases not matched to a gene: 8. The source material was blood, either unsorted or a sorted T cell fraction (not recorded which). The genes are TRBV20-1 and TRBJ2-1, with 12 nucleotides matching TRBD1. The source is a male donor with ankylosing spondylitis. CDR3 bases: TGCAGTGCCACCGGGACAGGGGGCTGGGATGAGCAGTTCTTC. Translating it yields CSATGTGGWDEQFF.